The clone carrying this T cell receptor beta chain was counted at least ten times. The antigen is unknown. As TCR cDNA was made by 5'RACE template switching, a universal primer site and UMIs were added. TCRdb reprocessed the 5' RACE reads with MiXCR, giving one entry per CDR3 protein. Of 350,000 to 450,000 distinct CDR3 sequences in the sample, about 19% were seen once. The germline V gene has CDR1 SGHRS and CDR2 YFSETQ. The CDR3 length is 14 residues. The V segment lost 4 bases and the J segment 2 bases; nucleotides outside the gene matches: 2. This specimen comes from a study of T cells after yellow fever vaccination. Study as a whole: Fractions of low cell number were prepared using SMART-Seq v4 Ultra Low Input.

Points from the study as a whole: Re-detected after boosting: most primary clones, 95% to 98% of CD4 and about 85% of CD8.

The source is a young man who received the YFV17D yellow fever vaccine. J is TRBJ1-2 and V is TRBV5-1; 10 bases are a match to TRBD1. The source material was PBMCs, sampled before the yellow fever booster vaccination. The CDR3 bases are TGCGCCAGCAGCACGGGACAGGGGAACTATGGCTACACCTTC. Translation gives CASSTGQGNYGYTF. Filled out from reference TRBV5-1 and TRBJ1-2, the complete variable domain reads KAGVTQTPRYLIKTRGQQVTLSCSPISGHRSVSWYQQTPGQGLQFLFEYFSETQRNKGNFPGRFSGRQFSNSRSEMNVSTLELGDSALYLCASSTGQGNYGYTFGSGTRLTVV.